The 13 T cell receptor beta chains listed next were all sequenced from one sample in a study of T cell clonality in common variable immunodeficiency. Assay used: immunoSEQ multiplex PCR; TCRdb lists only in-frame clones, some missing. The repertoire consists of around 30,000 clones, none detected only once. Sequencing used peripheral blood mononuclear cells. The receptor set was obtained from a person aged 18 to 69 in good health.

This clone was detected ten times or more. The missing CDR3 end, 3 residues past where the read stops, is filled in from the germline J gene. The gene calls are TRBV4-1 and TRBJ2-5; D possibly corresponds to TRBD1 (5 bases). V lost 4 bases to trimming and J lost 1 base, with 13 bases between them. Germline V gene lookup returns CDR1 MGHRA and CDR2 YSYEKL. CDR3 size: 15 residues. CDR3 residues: CASSPVDTRQETQYF. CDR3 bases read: TGCGCCAGCAGCCCAGTGGACACACGCCAAGAGACC.

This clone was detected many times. The CDR3 bases that were read are TGTGCCAGCAGCGGTGCGAGACTAGCGGAAACGACCGGGGAG. Translating it yields CASSGARLAETTGE. The entire CDR3 reads CASSGARLAETTGELFF. J is TRBJ2-2 and V is TRBV13; 9 bases match TRBD2. The read halts 3 residues ahead of the CDR3 end, with the missing end drawn from the germline J gene. V lost 5 bases to trimming and J lost 5 bases; unmatched junction nucleotides: 12. The V gene's germline CDR1 is PRHDT and CDR2 FYEKMQ (reference sequence). CDR3 length: 17 amino acids.

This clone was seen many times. Partial CDR3 DNA: TGTGCCAGCACAGCGGGAACACACAATGGC. This encodes CASTAGTHNG. The full-length CDR3 reads as CASTAGTHNGYTF. V gene TRBV2 combines with J gene TRBJ1-2; D unresolved. The CDR3 end falls 3 residues outside the read, so it is completed with the germline J gene. With 7 bases removed from V and 6 bases from J, the gap between germline ends came to 15 bases. Germline assignment: CDR1 SNHLY and CDR2 FYNNEI. This CDR3 region has 13 residues.

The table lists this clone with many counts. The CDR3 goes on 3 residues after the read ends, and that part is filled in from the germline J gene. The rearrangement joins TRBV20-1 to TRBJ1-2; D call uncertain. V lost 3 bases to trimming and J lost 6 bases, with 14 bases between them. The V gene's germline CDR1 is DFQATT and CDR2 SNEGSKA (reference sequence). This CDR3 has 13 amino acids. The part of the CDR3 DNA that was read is TGCAGTGCTAGGGCCACGGGGAGAGATGGC. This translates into CSARATGRDG. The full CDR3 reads CSARATGRDGYTF.

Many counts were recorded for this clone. CDR3 amino acids: CASSLAGGSAFF. The CDR3 bases that were read are TGTGCCAGCAGCTTAGCGGGGGGGAGT. The rearrangement uses TRBV7-6 and TRBJ1-1; possible D gene TRBD1, 5 bases. The sequenced fragment ends 3 residues before the CDR3 boundary, so the rest is inferred from the germline J gene. Germline values: CDR1 SGHVS, CDR2 FNYEAQ. This CDR3 comprises 12 residues.

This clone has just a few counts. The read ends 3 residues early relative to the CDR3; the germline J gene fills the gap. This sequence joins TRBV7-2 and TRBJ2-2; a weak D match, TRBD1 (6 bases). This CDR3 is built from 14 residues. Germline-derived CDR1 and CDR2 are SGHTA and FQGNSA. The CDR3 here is CASSPQGSGAMLFF. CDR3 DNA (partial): TGTGCCAGCAGTCCCCAGGGGTCAGGGGCTATG.

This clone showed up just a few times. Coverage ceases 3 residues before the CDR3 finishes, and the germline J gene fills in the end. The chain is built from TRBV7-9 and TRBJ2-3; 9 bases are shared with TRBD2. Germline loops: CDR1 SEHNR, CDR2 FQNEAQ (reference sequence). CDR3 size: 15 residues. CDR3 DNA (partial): TGTGCCAGCAGCTTTATGGGGACTAGCAATCAGCCG. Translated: CASSFMGTSNQP. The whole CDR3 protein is CASSFMGTSNQPQYF.

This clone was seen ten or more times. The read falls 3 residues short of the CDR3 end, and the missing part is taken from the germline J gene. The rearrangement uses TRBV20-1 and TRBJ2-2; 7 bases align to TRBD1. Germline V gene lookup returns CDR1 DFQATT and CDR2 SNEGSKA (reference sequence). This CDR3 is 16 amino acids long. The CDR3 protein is CSAPKGAGLNNSPLFF. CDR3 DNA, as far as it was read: TGCAGTGCTCCCAAGGGGGCGGGCCTTAATAATTCACCG.

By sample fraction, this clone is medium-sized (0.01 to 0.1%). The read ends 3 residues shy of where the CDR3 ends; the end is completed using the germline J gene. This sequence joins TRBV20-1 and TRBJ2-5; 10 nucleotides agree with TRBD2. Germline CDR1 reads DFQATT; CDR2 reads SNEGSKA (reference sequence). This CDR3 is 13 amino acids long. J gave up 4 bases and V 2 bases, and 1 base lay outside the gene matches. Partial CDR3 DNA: TGCAGTGCTAGACTAGCGGGAGTAGAGACC. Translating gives CSARLAGVET. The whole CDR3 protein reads CSARLAGVETQYF.

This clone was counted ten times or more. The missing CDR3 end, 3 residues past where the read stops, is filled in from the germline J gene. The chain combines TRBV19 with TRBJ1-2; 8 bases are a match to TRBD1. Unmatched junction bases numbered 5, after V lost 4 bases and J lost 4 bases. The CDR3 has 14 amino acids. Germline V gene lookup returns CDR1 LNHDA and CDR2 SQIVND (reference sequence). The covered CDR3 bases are TGTGCCAGTAGTACCGGACAGGGCGGCTATGGC. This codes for CASSTGQGGYG. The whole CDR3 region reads CASSTGQGGYGYTF. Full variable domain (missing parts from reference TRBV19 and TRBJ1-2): DGGITQSPKYLFRKEGQNVTLSCEQNLNHDAMYWYRQDPGQGLRLIYYSQIVNDFQKGDIAEGYSVSREKKESFPLTVTSAQKNPTAFYLCASSTGQGGYGYTFGSGTRLTVV.

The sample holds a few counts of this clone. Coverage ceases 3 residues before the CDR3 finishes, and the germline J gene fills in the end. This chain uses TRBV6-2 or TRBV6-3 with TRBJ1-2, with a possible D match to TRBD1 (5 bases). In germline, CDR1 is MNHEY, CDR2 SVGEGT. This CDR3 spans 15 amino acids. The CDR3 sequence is CASSYGGSGSYDYTF. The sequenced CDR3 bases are TGTGCCAGCAGTTACGGGGGGTCTGGGAGCTACGAC.

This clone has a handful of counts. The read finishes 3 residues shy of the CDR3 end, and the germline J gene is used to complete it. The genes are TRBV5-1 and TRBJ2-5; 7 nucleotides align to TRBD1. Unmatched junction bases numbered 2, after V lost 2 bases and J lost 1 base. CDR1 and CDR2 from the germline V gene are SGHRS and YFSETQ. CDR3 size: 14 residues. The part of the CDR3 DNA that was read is TGCGCCAGCAGCTTACAGGGGCCCCAAGAGACC. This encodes CASSLQGPQET. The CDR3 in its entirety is CASSLQGPQETQYF.

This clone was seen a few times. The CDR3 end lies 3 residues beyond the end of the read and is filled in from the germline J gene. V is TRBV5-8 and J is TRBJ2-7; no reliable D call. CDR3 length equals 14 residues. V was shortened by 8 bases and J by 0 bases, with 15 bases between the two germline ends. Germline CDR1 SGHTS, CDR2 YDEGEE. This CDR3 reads CASSPFPFSYEQYF. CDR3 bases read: TGTGCCAGTTCCCCTTTCCCTTTCTCCTACGAG.